The entry below describes one TCR beta chain. Its specificity is not known. The entry originates in a study of shared clonotypes between healthy human individuals. Regarding the study as a whole: Generally, naive subsets (rather than memory subsets) showed larger estimated richness. Clonotype sharing across a handful of donors was observed for around 4.5% of naive CD4 clonotypes.

V lost 1 base, J lost 7 bases, and 13 bases lay in between. The CDR3 spans 15 residues. From germline, CDR1 is SGHDN and CDR2 FVKESK. The study drew its donors from healthy HIV-negative adults without recent acute infections or vaccinations. Clones were sequenced by immunoSEQ multiplex PCR, and TCRdb holds only the in-frame ones, with some missing. Of some 2.3 million clones listed, more than 85% were seen once; the top ten hold around 0.4%. The clonotype was recovered from a man in his late teens or twenties in good health. Some clones in this sample may be carry-over from other donors' samples. The J gene is TRBJ1-4, the V gene TRBV14, with D hard to call. The sequencing input was naive CD4+ T cells from PBMCs. Subset of the sample: CD45RA+ positively selected. The CDR3: CASSQGFSAGEKLFF. The CDR3 DNA sequence: TGTGCCAGCAGCCAAGGATTTTCAGCGGGTGAAAAACTGTTTTTT. Complete variable domain (other parts from reference TRBV14 and TRBJ1-4): EAGVTQFPSHSVIEKGQTVTLRCDPISGHDNLYWYRRVMGKEIKFLLHFVKESKQDESGMPNNRFLAERTGGTYSTLKVQPAELEDSGVYFCASSQGFSAGEKLFFGSGTQLSVL.